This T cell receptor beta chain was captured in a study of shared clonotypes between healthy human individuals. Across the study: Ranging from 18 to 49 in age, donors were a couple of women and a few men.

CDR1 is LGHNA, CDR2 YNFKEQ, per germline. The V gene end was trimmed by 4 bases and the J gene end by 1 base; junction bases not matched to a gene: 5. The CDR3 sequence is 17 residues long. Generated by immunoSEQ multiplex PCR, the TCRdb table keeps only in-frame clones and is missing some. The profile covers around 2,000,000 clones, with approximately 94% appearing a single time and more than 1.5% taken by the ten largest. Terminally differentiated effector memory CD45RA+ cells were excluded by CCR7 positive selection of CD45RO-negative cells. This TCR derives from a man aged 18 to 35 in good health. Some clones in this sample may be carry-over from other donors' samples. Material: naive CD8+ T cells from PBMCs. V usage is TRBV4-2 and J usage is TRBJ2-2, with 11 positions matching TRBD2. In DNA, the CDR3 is TGTGCCAGCAGCCCTCCCCTAGCGGGAGGGAACACCGGGGAGCTGTTTTTT. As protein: CASSPPLAGGNTGELFF.